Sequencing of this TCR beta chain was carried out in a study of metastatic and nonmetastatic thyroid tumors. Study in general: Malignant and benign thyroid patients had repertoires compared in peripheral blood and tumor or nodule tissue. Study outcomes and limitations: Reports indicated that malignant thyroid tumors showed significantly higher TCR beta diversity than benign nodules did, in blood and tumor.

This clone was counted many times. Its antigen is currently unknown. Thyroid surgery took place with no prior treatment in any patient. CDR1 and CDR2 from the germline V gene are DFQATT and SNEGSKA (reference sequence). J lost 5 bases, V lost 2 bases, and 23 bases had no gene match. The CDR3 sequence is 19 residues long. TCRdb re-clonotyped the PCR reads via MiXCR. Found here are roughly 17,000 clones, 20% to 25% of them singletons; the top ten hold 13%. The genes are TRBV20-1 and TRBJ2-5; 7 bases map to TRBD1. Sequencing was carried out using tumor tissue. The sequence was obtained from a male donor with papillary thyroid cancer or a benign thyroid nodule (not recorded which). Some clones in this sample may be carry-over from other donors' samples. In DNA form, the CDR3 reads TGCAGTGCTAGACTAATCTATACGATCCGGGACAGCCCCAAGGAGACCCAGTACTTC. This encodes CSARLIYTIRDSPKETQYF.